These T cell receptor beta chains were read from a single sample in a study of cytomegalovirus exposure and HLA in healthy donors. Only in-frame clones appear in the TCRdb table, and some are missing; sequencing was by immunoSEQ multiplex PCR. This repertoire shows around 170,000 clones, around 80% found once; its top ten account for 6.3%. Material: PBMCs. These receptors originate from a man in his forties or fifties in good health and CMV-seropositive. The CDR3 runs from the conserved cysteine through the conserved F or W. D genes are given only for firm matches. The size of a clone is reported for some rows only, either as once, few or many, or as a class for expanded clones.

CAISESWRAKNEKLFF	TGTGCCATCAGTGAGTCGTGGAGGGCGAAGAATGAAAAACTGTTTTTT	NA	TRBJ1-4	16	NA	TRBV10-3
CAWSGGQVRYF	TGTGCCTGGAGTGGAGGACAGGTCCGGTACTTC	TRBD1	TRBJ2-7	11	few	TRBV30
CASSAPGQGPYEQYF	TGTGCCAGCAGTGCCCCGGGACAGGGACCCTACGAGCAGTACTTC	TRBD1	TRBJ2-7	15	NA	TRBV28
CASSGRVLEQYF	TGTGCCAGCAGCGGCAGGGTTCTCGAGCAGTACTTC	NA	TRBJ2-7	12	NA	TRBV2
CASSLRTDSGYGYTF	TGTGCCAGCAGCTTACGGACGGACTCTGGCTATGGCTACACCTTC	NA	TRBJ1-2	15	NA	TRBV13
CASSYRVEVDEKLFF	TGTGCCAGCAGCTACAGGGTGGAGGTTGATGAAAAACTGTTTTTT	NA	TRBJ1-4	15	NA	TRBV13
CASSYTGIPEQYF	TGTGCCAGCAGTTACACGGGAATCCCCGAGCAGTACTTC	NA	TRBJ2-7	13	NA	TRBV6-5
CASSPGTSGVQYF	TGTGCCAGCAGCCCCGGGACTAGCGGGGTGCAGTACTTC	TRBD2	TRBJ2-7	13	NA	TRBV5-6
CASRALAGNTGELFF	TGTGCCAGCAGAGCACTAGCGGGGAACACCGGGGAGCTGTTTTTT	TRBD2	TRBJ2-2	15	NA	TRBV6-4
CASEYEQGRYEQYF	TGTGCCAGCGAATATGAACAGGGTCGTTACGAGCAGTACTTC	NA	TRBJ2-7	14	few	TRBV2
CASSQLLVGHEQYF	TGTGCCAGCAGCCAACTACTAGTCGGCCACGAGCAGTACTTC	NA	TRBJ2-7	14	NA	TRBV14
CASGPSNTGELFF	TGTGCCAGTGGGCCCAGTAACACCGGGGAGCTGTTTTTT	NA	TRBJ2-2	13	NA	TRBV19
CASSLARAPGGGEKLFF	TGTGCCAGCAGCTTGGCCAGGGCACCCGGCGGGGGAGAAAAACTGTTTTTT	NA	TRBJ1-4	17	NA	TRBV5-4
CASSVGLAGSETQYF	TGTGCCAGCAGCGTAGGACTGGCCGGATCGGAGACCCAGTACTTC	NA	TRBJ2-5	15	NA	TRBV9
CASSWGRGAGTGELFF	TGTGCCAGCAGCTGGGGGCGAGGGGCGGGCACCGGGGAGCTGTTTTTT	NA	TRBJ2-2	16	NA	TRBV5-4
CASSLFPGENKPQHF	TGTGCCAGCAGTTTATTTCCTGGGGAGAATAAGCCCCAGCATTTT	NA	TRBJ1-5	15	NA	TRBV28
CASSATGDYTEAFF	TGTGCCAGCAGCGCGACAGGGGACTACACTGAAGCTTTCTTT	TRBD1	TRBJ1-1	14	NA	TRBV9
CASSPGQGAYEQYF	TGTGCCAGCAGCCCGGGACAGGGGGCTTACGAGCAGTACTTC	TRBD1	TRBJ2-7	14	few	TRBV9
CASSQDRQGSQNYGYTF	TGCGCCAGCAGCCAAGACCGACAGGGGTCTCAAAACTATGGCTACACCTTC	TRBD1	TRBJ1-2	17	NA	TRBV4-3
CASSLEWEGRQDGYTF	TGTGCCAGCAGCTTGGAGTGGGAGGGGAGGCAGGATGGCTACACCTTC	NA	TRBJ1-2	16	NA	TRBV5-4
CASSFFGRDRSNQPQHF	TGTGCCAGCAGCTTTTTTGGGCGAGACCGAAGCAATCAGCCCCAGCATTTT	NA	TRBJ1-5	17	NA	TRBV7-9
CASRERPDTRLLF	TGTGCCAGTAGGGAAAGGCCGGACACACGCCTGCTCTTC	NA	TRBJ2-4	13	once	TRBV19
CASFDRGLEKLFF	TGTGCCAGCTTCGACAGGGGGCTAGAAAAACTGTTTTTT	TRBD1	TRBJ1-4	13	NA	TRBV18
CASSMGGGWAYNEQFF	TGCGCCAGCAGCATGGGGGGGGGTTGGGCCTACAATGAGCAGTTCTTC	TRBD2	TRBJ2-1	16	NA	TRBV5-1
CASRPRTGSNEKLFF	TGTGCCAGCAGACCTCGGACAGGATCTAATGAAAAACTGTTTTTT	TRBD1	TRBJ1-4	15	NA	TRBV2
CASSLGRGYEQYF	TGTGCCAGCAGCTTGGGACGGGGGTACGAGCAGTACTTC	NA	TRBJ2-7	13	NA	TRBV11-2
CASRKTGGYGYTF	TGTGCCAGCAGAAAGACAGGGGGCTATGGCTACACCTTC	TRBD1	TRBJ1-2	13	NA	TRBV5-4
CASRQDLGGSPYGYTF	TGCGCCAGCAGACAGGACCTAGGTGGCAGCCCCTATGGCTACACCTTC	NA	TRBJ1-2	16	few	TRBV4-1
CASSTDRDSDTQYF	TGTGCCAGCAGCACCGACAGGGACTCAGATACGCAGTATTTT	NA	TRBJ2-3	14	once	TRBV9
CASRFAQGAKGEQYF	TGTGCCAGTAGGTTCGCACAGGGGGCGAAAGGCGAGCAGTACTTC	TRBD1	TRBJ2-7	15	NA	TRBV19
CASSERVGTDTQYF	TGTGCCAGCAGTGAACGGGTTGGGACAGATACGCAGTATTTT	NA	TRBJ2-3	14	NA	TRBV2
CASSPTTGLHGYTF	TGTGCCAGCAGCCCGACCACGGGTTTGCATGGCTACACCTTC	NA	TRBJ1-2	14	NA	TRBV7-2
CASSQDFRGAGRKPQHF	TGCGCCAGCAGCCAAGATTTCAGGGGCGCGGGTAGGAAGCCCCAGCATTTT	NA	TRBJ1-5	17	NA	TRBV4-3
CSFSGVVDTEAFF	TGCAGCTTCTCAGGGGTGGTGGACACTGAAGCTTTCTTT	NA	TRBJ1-1	13	few	TRBV29-1
CASRTGGFSGEQYF	TGTGCCAGCAGAACGGGGGGGTTTTCGGGGGAGCAGTACTTC	TRBD2	TRBJ2-7	14	few	TRBV28
CASSLRQTQETQYF	TGCGCCAGCAGCTTGAGACAGACCCAAGAGACCCAGTACTTC	NA	TRBJ2-5	14	NA	TRBV5-1
CASSPGQGVSTGNTIYF	TGTGCCAGTAGTCCTGGACAGGGAGTGAGCACTGGAAACACCATATATTTT	TRBD1	TRBJ1-3	17	NA	TRBV19
CASSGGTGSGQYF	TGTGCCAGCAGTGGCGGGACAGGGTCTGGCCAGTACTTC	TRBD1	TRBJ2-5	13	once	TRBV2
CASSSQGYSSYEQYF	TGTGCCAGCAGCTCTCAGGGATATAGCTCCTACGAGCAGTACTTC	NA	TRBJ2-7	15	NA	TRBV5-6
CSPYVGNEQYF	TGCAGTCCTTATGTCGGGAACGAGCAGTACTTC	NA	TRBJ2-7	11	NA	TRBV20-1
CSVDRGNTGELFF	TGCAGCGTTGATAGGGGAAACACCGGGGAGCTGTTTTTT	NA	TRBJ2-2	13	NA	TRBV29-1
CATSRDRGSGNTIYF	TGTGCCACCAGCAGAGATCGGGGCTCTGGAAACACCATATATTTT	NA	TRBJ1-3	15	NA	TRBV15